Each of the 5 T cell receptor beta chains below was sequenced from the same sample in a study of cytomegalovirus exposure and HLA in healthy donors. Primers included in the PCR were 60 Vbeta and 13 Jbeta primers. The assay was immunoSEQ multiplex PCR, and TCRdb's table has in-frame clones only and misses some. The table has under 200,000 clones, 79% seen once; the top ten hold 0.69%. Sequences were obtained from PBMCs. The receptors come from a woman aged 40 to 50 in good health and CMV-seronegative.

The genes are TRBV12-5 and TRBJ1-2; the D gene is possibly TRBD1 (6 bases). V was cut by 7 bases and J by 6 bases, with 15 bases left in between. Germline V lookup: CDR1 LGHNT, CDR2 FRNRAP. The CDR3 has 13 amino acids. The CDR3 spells CASAPGGLDGYTF. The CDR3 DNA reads TGTGCTAGTGCCCCCGGGGGGCTCGATGGCTACACCTTC.

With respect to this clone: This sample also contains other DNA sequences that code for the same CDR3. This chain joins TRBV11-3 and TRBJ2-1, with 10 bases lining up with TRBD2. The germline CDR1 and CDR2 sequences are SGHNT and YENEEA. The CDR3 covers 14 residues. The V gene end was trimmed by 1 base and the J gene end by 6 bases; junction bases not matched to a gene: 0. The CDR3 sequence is CASSLGLAGNEQFF. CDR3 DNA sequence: TGTGCCAGCAGCTTAGGACTAGCGGGCAATGAGCAGTTCTTC.

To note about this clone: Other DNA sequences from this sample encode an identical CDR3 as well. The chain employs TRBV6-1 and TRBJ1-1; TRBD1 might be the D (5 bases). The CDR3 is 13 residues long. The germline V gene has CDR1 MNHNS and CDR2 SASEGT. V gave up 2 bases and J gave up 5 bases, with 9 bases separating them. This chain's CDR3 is CASSESGGTEAFF. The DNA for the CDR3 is TGTGCCAGCAGTGAAAGCGGGGGTACTGAAGCTTTCTTT.

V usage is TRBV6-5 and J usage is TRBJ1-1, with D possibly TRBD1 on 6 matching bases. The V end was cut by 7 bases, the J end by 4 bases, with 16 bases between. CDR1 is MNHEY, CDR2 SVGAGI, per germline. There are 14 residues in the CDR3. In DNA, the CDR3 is TGTGCCAGCATCCCCCCGGGGGGCGGCACTGAAGCTTTCTTT. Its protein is CASIPPGGGTEAFF.

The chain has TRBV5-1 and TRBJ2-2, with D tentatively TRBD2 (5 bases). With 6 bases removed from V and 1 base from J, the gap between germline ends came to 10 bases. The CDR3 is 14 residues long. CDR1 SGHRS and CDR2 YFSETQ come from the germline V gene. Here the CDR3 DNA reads TGCGCCAGCACCCCACTAGAGAACACCGGGGAGCTGTTTTTT. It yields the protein CASTPLENTGELFF.